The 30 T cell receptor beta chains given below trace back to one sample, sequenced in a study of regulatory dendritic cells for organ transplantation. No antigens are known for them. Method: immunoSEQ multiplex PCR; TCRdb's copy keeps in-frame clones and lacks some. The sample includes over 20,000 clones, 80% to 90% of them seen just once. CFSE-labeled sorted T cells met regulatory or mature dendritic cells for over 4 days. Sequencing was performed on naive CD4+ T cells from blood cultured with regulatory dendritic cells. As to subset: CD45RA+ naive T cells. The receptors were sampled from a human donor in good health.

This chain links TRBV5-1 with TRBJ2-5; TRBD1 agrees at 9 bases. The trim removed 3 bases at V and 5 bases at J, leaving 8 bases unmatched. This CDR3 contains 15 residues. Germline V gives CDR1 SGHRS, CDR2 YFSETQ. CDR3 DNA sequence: TGCGCCAGCAGCTGGGATGGGACAGGGCGGGAGACCCAGTACTTC. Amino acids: CASSWDGTGRETQYF.

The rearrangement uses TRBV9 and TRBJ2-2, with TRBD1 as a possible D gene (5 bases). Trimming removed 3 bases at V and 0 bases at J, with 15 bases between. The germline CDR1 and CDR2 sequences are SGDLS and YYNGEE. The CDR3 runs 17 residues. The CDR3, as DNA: TGTGCCAGCAGCGGAAGCAGGGTTTACTCGAACACCGGGGAGCTGTTTTTT. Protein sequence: CASSGSRVYSNTGELFF. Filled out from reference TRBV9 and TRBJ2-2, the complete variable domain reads DSGVTQTPKHLITATGQRVTLRCSPRSGDLSVYWYQQSLDQGLQFLIQYYNGEERAKGNILERFSAQQFPDLHSELNLSSLELGDSALYFCASSGSRVYSNTGELFFGEGSRLTVL.

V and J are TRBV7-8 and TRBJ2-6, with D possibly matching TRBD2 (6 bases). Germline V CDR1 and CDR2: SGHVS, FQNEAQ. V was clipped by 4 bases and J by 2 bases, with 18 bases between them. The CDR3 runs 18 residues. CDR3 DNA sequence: TGTGCCAGCAGCTCACCGACGGAGGGCCCCACTGGGGCCAACGTCCTGACTTTC. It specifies CASSSPTEGPTGANVLTF. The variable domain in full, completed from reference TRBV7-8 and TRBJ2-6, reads GAGVSQSPRYKVAKRGQDVALRCDPISGHVSLFWYQQALGQGPEFLTYFQNEAQLDKSGLPSDRFFAERPEGSVSTLKIQRTQQEDSAVYLCASSSPTEGPTGANVLTFGAGSRLTVL.

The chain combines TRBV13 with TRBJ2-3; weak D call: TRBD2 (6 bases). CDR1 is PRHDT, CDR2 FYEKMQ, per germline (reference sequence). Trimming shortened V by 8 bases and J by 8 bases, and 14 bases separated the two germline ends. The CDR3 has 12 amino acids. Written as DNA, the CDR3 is TGTGCCAGCCGCCCCCCCGGGGGTACGCAGTATTTT. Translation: CASRPPGGTQYF.

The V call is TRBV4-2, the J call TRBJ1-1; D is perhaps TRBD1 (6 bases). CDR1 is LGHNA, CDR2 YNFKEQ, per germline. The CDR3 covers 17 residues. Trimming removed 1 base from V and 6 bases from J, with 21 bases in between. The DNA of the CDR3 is TGTGCCAGCAGCCAAGGTGGGGGGACACTAAGTGGGGCTGAAGCTTTCTTT. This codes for CASSQGGGTLSGAEAFF.

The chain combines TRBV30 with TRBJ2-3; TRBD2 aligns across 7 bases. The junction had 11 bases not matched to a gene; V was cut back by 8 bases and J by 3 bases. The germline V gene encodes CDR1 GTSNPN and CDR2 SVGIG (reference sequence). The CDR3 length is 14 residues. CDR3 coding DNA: TGTGCCCTGAGCGGGACTCCCCGGACAGATACGCAGTATTTT. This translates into CALSGTPRTDTQYF.

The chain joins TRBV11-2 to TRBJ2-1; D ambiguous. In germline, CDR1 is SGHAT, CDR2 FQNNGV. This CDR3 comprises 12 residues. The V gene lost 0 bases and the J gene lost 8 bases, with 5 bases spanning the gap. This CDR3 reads CASSLDRYEQFF. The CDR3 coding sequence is TGTGCCAGCAGCTTAGACCGGTATGAGCAGTTCTTC.

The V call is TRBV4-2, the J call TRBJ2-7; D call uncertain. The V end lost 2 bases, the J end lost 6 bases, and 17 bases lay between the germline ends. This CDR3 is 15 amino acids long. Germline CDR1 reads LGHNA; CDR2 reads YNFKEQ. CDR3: CASSQPDFPWAEQYF. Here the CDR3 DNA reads TGTGCCAGCAGCCAACCTGACTTCCCCTGGGCCGAGCAGTACTTC.

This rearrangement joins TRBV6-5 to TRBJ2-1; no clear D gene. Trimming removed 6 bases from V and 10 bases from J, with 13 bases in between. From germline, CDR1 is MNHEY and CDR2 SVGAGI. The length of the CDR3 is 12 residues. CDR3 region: CASRATWLEQFF. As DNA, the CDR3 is TGTGCCAGCAGGGCAACCTGGCTAGAGCAGTTCTTC.

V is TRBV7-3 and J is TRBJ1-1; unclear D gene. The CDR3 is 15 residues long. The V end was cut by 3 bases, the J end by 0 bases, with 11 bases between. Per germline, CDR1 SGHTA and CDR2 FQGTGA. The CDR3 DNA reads TGTGCCAGCAGCTTGTCGGGCAGCCTGAACACTGAAGCTTTCTTT. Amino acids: CASSLSGSLNTEAFF.

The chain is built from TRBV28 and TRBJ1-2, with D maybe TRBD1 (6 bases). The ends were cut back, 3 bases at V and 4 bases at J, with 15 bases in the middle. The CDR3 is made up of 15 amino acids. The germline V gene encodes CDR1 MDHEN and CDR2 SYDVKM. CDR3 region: CASSFRGGGSYGYTF. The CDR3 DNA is TGTGCCAGCAGTTTCCGCGGGGGGGGCAGCTATGGCTACACCTTC.

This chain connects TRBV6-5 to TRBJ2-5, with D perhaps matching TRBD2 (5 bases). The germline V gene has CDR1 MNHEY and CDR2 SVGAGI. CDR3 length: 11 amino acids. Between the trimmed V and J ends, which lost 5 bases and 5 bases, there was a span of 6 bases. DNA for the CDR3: TGTGCCAGCAGTCGGAGGGAGACCCAGTACTTC. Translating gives CASSRRETQYF.

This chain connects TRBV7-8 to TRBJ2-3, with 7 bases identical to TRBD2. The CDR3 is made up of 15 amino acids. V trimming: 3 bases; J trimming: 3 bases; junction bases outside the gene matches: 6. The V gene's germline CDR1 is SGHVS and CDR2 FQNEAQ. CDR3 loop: CASSLGRAVTDTQYF. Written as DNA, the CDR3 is TGTGCCAGCAGCTTGGGGAGGGCGGTTACAGATACGCAGTATTTT.

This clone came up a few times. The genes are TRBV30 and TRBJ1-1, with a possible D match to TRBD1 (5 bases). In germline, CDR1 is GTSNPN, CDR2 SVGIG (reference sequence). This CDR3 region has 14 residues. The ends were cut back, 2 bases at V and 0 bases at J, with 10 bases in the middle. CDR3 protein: CAWSPGRMNTEAFF. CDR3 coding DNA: TGTGCCTGGAGTCCGGGACGGATGAACACTGAAGCTTTCTTT. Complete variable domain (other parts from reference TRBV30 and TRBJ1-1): SQTIHQWPATLVQPVGSPLSLECTVEGTSNPNLYWYRQAAGRGLQLLFYSVGIGQISSEVPQNLSASRPQDRQFILSSKKLLLSDSGFYLCAWSPGRMNTEAFFGQGTRLTVV.

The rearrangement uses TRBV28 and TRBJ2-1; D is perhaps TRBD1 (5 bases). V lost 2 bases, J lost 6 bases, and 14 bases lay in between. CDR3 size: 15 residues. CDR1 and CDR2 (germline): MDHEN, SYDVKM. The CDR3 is CASSLMPTETNEQFF. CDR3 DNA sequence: TGTGCCAGCAGTTTAATGCCGACAGAGACCAATGAGCAGTTCTTC.

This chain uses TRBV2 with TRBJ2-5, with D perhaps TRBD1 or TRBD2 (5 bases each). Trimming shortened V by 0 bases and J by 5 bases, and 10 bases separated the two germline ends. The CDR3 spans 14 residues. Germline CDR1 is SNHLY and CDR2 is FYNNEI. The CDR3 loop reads CASSEAGWGETQYF. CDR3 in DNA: TGTGCCAGCAGTGAAGCCGGTTGGGGGGAGACCCAGTACTTC.

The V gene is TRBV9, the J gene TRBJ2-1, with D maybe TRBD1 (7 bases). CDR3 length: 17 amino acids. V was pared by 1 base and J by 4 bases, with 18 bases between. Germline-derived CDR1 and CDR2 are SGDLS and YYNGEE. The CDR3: CASSVFRGTVGYNEQFF. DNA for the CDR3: TGTGCCAGCAGCGTATTCAGGGGGACTGTGGGATACAATGAGCAGTTCTTC.

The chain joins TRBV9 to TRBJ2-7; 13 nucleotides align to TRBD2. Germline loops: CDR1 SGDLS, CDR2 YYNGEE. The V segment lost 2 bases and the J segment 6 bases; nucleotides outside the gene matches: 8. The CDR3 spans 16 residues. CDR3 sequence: CASSVGLAGALGEQYF. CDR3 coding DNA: TGTGCCAGCAGCGTTGGACTAGCGGGGGCCCTCGGCGAGCAGTACTTC.

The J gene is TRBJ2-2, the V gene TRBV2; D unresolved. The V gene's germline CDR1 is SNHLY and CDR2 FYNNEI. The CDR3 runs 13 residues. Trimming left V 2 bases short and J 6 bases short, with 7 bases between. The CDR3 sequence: CASSELWAGELFF. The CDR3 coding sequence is TGTGCCAGCAGTGAACTCTGGGCCGGGGAGCTGTTTTTT.

CDR3 bases: TGTGCCAGCGGGGACCAGTTCGCGAACACCGGGGAGCTGTTTTTT. This gives the protein CASGDQFANTGELFF. The genes are TRBV6-1 and TRBJ2-2; either TRBD1 or TRBD2 may supply D (5 bases each). Trimming took 8 bases from V and 0 from J, leaving 13 bases between them. The CDR3 spans 15 residues. CDR1 MNHNS and CDR2 SASEGT come from the germline V gene.

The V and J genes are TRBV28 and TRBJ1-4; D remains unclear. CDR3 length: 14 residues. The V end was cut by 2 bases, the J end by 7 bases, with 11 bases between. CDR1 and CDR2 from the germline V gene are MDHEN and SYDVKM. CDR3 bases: TGTGCCAGCAGTTTACGGGGAGGAGGTGAAAAACTGTTTTTT. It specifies CASSLRGGGEKLFF.

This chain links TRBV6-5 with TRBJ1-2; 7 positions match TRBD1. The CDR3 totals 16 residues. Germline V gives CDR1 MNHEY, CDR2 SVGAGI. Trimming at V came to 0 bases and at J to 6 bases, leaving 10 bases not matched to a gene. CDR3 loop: CASSYSQSTGVNGYTF. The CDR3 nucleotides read TGTGCCAGCAGTTACTCTCAATCAACAGGGGTGAATGGCTACACCTTC.

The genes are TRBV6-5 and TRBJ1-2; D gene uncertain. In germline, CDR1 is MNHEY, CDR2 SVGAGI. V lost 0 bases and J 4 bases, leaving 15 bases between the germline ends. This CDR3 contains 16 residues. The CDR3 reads CASSYSVPWEAYGYTF. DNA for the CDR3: TGTGCCAGCAGTTACTCCGTGCCGTGGGAGGCCTATGGCTACACCTTC.

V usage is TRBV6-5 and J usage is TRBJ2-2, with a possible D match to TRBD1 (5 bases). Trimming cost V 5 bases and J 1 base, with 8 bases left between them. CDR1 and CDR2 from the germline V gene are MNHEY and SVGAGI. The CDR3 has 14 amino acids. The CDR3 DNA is TGTGCCAGCAGTACCAGGGTGAACACCGGGGAGCTGTTTTTT. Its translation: CASSTRVNTGELFF.

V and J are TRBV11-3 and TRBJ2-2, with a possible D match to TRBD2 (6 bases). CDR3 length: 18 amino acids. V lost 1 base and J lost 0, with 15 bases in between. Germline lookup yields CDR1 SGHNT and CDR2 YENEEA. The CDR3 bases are TGTGCCAGCAGCTTAGGTGCGGGACGTAGCGCGAACACCGGGGAGCTGTTTTTT. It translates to CASSLGAGRSANTGELFF.

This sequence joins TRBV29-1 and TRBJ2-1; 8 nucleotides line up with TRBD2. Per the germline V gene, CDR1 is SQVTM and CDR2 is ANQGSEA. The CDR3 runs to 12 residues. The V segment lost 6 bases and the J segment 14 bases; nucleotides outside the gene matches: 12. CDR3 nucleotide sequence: TGCAGCGTCTTTATCTGGACTAGCAGCAAGTTCTTC. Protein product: CSVFIWTSSKFF.

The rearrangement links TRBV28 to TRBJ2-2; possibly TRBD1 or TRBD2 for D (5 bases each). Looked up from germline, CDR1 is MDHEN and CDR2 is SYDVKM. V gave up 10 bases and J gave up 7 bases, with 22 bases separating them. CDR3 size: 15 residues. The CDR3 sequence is CATYTPGRYDGELFF. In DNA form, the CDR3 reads TGTGCCACCTACACCCCGGGACGGTACGACGGGGAGCTGTTTTTT.

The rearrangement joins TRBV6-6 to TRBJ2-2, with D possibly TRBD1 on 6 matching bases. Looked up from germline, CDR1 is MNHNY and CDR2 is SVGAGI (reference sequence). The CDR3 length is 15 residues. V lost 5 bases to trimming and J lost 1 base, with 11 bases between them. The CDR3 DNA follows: TGTGCCAGCAGTGCCCCGGGACAGAACACCGGGGAGCTGTTTTTT. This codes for CASSAPGQNTGELFF.

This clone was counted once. CDR3 amino acids: CASSLGGNTEAFF. The CDR3 DNA is TGCGCCAGCAGCTTGGGGGGGAACACTGAAGCTTTCTTT. The chain employs TRBV5-1 and TRBJ1-1, with D unclear. Trimming removed 0 bases from V and 1 base from J, with 4 bases in between. The germline gives CDR1 SGHRS, CDR2 YFSETQ. This CDR3 spans 13 amino acids.

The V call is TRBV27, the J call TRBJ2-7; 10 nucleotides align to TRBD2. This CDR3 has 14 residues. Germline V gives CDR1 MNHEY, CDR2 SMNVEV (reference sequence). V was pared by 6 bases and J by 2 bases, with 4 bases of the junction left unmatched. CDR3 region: CASRGSGRTYEQYF. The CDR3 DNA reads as TGTGCCAGCAGGGGTAGCGGGAGGACCTACGAGCAGTACTTC.